The rows below give T cell receptor beta chains drawn from one sample of a study of blood T cell repertoires in COVID-19. Here immunoSEQ multiplex PCR was the method, and the copy in TCRdb shows in-frame clones only, minus some. The repertoire has roughly 260,000 clones, roughly 88% of them found once; the top ten carry less than 2.5%. The sequenced material came from PBMCs or T cells enriched from blood (not recorded which). The receptors come from a woman aged 50 to 60 who had recovered from COVID-19. CDR3s include the opening cysteine and the closing phenylalanine or tryptophan. D genes are given only for firm matches. Some rows have no size entry. The others give once, few or many, or a class for an expanded clone.

d_call: .
clone_size: .
v_call: TRBV7-2
j_call: TRBJ1-2
cdr3_aa: CASSLAQTRYGYTF
cdr3_nt: TGTGCCAGCAGCTTAGCGCAGACACGTTATGGCTACACCTTC

d_call: .
clone_size: .
v_call: TRBV30
j_call: TRBJ2-3
cdr3_aa: CAWSVLGTDTQYF
cdr3_nt: TGTGCCTGGAGTGTACTCGGTACAGATACGCAGTATTTT

d_call: TRBD2
clone_size: .
v_call: TRBV7-9
j_call: TRBJ2-1
cdr3_aa: CASSHSQSGLAGSGEQFF
cdr3_nt: TGTGCCAGCAGCCACTCTCAGAGCGGACTAGCGGGATCTGGTGAGCAGTTCTTC

d_call: TRBD2
clone_size: .
v_call: TRBV27
j_call: TRBJ2-3
cdr3_aa: CASKQGGRHTQYF
cdr3_nt: TGTGCCAGCAAGCAGGGCGGGAGACATACGCAGTATTTT

d_call: TRBD1
clone_size: few
v_call: TRBV15
j_call: TRBJ1-6
cdr3_aa: CATSRGTGGSPLHF
cdr3_nt: TGTGCCACCAGCAGGGGGACAGGGGGTTCACCCCTCCACTTT

d_call: TRBD2
clone_size: .
v_call: TRBV11-1
j_call: TRBJ2-3
cdr3_aa: CASSLEAGGVTDTQYF
cdr3_nt: TGTGCCAGCAGCTTAGAAGCGGGAGGGGTGACAGATACGCAGTATTTT

d_call: TRBD2
clone_size: .
v_call: TRBV7-2
j_call: TRBJ2-5
cdr3_aa: CASSLESGLAGETQYF
cdr3_nt: TGTGCCAGCAGCTTAGAGTCTGGACTAGCGGGAGAGACCCAGTACTTC

d_call: TRBD1
clone_size: once
v_call: TRBV27
j_call: TRBJ1-1
cdr3_aa: CASSTGVGYTEAFF
cdr3_nt: TGTGCCAGCAGCACAGGGGTCGGTTACACTGAAGCTTTCTTT

d_call: TRBD1
clone_size: .
v_call: TRBV30
j_call: TRBJ2-1
cdr3_aa: CAWSMTGYEQFF
cdr3_nt: TGTGCCTGGAGTATGACAGGGTATGAGCAGTTCTTC

d_call: TRBD1
clone_size: .
v_call: TRBV5-1
j_call: TRBJ2-6
cdr3_aa: CASSIGTGSGANVLTF
cdr3_nt: TGCGCCAGCAGCATCGGGACAGGCTCTGGGGCCAACGTCCTGACTTTC

d_call: TRBD1
clone_size: once
v_call: TRBV7-2
j_call: TRBJ2-5
cdr3_aa: CASSIQTGGGETQYF
cdr3_nt: TGTGCCAGCAGCATCCAGACAGGGGGCGGGGAGACCCAGTACTTC

d_call: .
clone_size: .
v_call: TRBV7-9
j_call: TRBJ1-1
cdr3_aa: CASSPRGTEAFF
cdr3_nt: TGTGCCAGCAGTCCTCGAGGGACTGAAGCTTTCTTT

d_call: TRBD1
clone_size: .
v_call: TRBV6-5
j_call: TRBJ1-5
cdr3_aa: CASSGTGHQPQHF
cdr3_nt: TGTGCCAGCAGCGGGACAGGGCATCAGCCCCAGCATTTT

d_call: TRBD2
clone_size: .
v_call: TRBV7-6
j_call: TRBJ2-2
cdr3_aa: CASSLGAGWAGELFF
cdr3_nt: TGTGCCAGCAGCTTAGGAGCGGGATGGGCCGGGGAGCTGTTTTTT

d_call: .
clone_size: few
v_call: TRBV6-5
j_call: TRBJ1-2
cdr3_aa: CASSYSTQLGYTF
cdr3_nt: TGTGCCAGCAGTTATTCGACACAATTGGGCTACACCTTC

d_call: TRBD1
clone_size: .
v_call: TRBV7-8
j_call: TRBJ2-5
cdr3_aa: CASSPDRGETQYF
cdr3_nt: TGTGCCAGCAGCCCCGACAGGGGAGAGACCCAGTACTTC

d_call: TRBD1
clone_size: .
v_call: TRBV3-1/TRBV3-2
j_call: TRBJ1-4
cdr3_aa: CASSQGASQGEEKLFF
cdr3_nt: TGTGCCAGCAGCCAAGGGGCAAGTCAGGGGGAAGAAAAACTGTTTTTT

d_call: .
clone_size: .
v_call: TRBV12-5
j_call: TRBJ2-5
cdr3_aa: CASGTGETQYF
cdr3_nt: TGTGCTAGTGGCACCGGGGAGACCCAGTACTTC

d_call: TRBD2
clone_size: .
v_call: TRBV5-1
j_call: TRBJ2-1
cdr3_aa: CASSPDLTSGSSSYNEQFF
cdr3_nt: TGCGCCAGCAGCCCGGACTTGACTAGCGGCTCAAGCTCCTACAATGAGCAGTTCTTC

d_call: TRBD2
clone_size: .
v_call: TRBV27
j_call: TRBJ2-1
cdr3_aa: CASSGRLAGPYNEQFF
cdr3_nt: TGTGCCAGCAGTGGGAGACTAGCGGGTCCTTACAATGAGCAGTTCTTC

d_call: .
clone_size: .
v_call: TRBV7-2
j_call: TRBJ2-2
cdr3_aa: CASSFIAAISGELFF
cdr3_nt: TGTGCCAGCAGCTTCATAGCGGCCATATCCGGGGAGCTGTTTTTT

d_call: TRBD2
clone_size: few
v_call: TRBV28
j_call: TRBJ2-5
cdr3_aa: CASSFGGRGVETQYF
cdr3_nt: TGTGCCAGCAGTTTTGGCGGGAGGGGAGTAGAGACCCAGTACTTC

d_call: .
clone_size: .
v_call: TRBV5-4
j_call: TRBJ2-7
cdr3_aa: CASSFGDFDEQYF
cdr3_nt: TGTGCCAGCAGCTTTGGGGACTTCGACGAGCAGTACTTC

d_call: .
clone_size: .
v_call: TRBV5-4
j_call: TRBJ1-4
cdr3_aa: CASSQGLGTNEKLFF
cdr3_nt: TGTGCCAGCAGCCAAGGCCTAGGAACTAATGAAAAACTGTTTTTT

d_call: .
clone_size: .
v_call: TRBV15
j_call: TRBJ2-7
cdr3_aa: CATSAGPSYEQYF
cdr3_nt: TGTGCCACCAGCGCGGGACCCTCCTACGAGCAGTACTTC

d_call: .
clone_size: .
v_call: TRBV2
j_call: TRBJ1-4
cdr3_aa: CASSEDSHWLFF
cdr3_nt: TGTGCCAGCAGTGAAGATTCTCACTGGTTGTTTTTT

d_call: .
clone_size: few
v_call: TRBV28
j_call: TRBJ2-7
cdr3_aa: CASTSPQGARDEQYF
cdr3_nt: TGTGCCAGCACGTCCCCACAAGGGGCTCGGGACGAGCAGTACTTC

d_call: .
clone_size: .
v_call: TRBV9
j_call: TRBJ2-1
cdr3_aa: CASSPPPGTNEQFF
cdr3_nt: TGTGCCAGCAGCCCCCCCCCGGGGACAAATGAGCAGTTCTTC

d_call: TRBD2
clone_size: .
v_call: TRBV3-1/TRBV3-2
j_call: TRBJ2-3
cdr3_aa: CASSAELAGASDTQYF
cdr3_nt: TGTGCCAGCAGCGCCGAGTTAGCGGGAGCTTCAGATACGCAGTATTTT

d_call: .
clone_size: .
v_call: TRBV7-9
j_call: TRBJ1-2
cdr3_aa: CASSLGTGYYGYTF
cdr3_nt: TGTGCCAGCAGCTTAGGTACAGGGTACTATGGCTACACCTTC

d_call: TRBD2
clone_size: .
v_call: TRBV6-5
j_call: TRBJ2-3
cdr3_aa: CASSRTSGSYTQYF
cdr3_nt: TGTGCCAGCAGTAGGACTAGCGGGAGTTATACGCAGTATTTT

d_call: .
clone_size: .
v_call: TRBV27
j_call: TRBJ2-3
cdr3_aa: CASSFQGPADTQYF
cdr3_nt: TGTGCCAGCAGTTTCCAGGGGCCCGCGGATACGCAGTATTTT

d_call: TRBD1
clone_size: .
v_call: TRBV5-4
j_call: TRBJ2-7
cdr3_aa: CASSTLGQGAWDEQYF
cdr3_nt: TGTGCCAGCAGCACCTTAGGACAGGGGGCGTGGGACGAGCAGTACTTC

d_call: .
clone_size: .
v_call: TRBV6-5
j_call: TRBJ1-2
cdr3_aa: CASNPGPYGYTF
cdr3_nt: TGTGCCAGCAATCCAGGTCCCTATGGCTACACCTTC

d_call: TRBD1
clone_size: .
v_call: TRBV4-1
j_call: TRBJ1-4
cdr3_aa: CASTPQGATNEKLFF
cdr3_nt: TGCGCCAGCACTCCCCAGGGGGCAACTAATGAAAAACTGTTTTTT

d_call: .
clone_size: .
v_call: TRBV2
j_call: TRBJ1-1
cdr3_aa: CASSDRVPTEAFF
cdr3_nt: TGTGCCAGCAGTGACAGGGTCCCGACTGAAGCTTTCTTT

d_call: .
clone_size: .
v_call: TRBV9
j_call: TRBJ2-1
cdr3_aa: CASSAVVSYNEQFF
cdr3_nt: TGTGCCAGCAGCGCCGTAGTCTCCTACAATGAGCAGTTCTTC

d_call: TRBD1
clone_size: .
v_call: TRBV28
j_call: TRBJ2-6
cdr3_aa: CASRAGTAGANVLTF
cdr3_nt: TGTGCCAGCAGAGCCGGGACAGCAGGGGCCAACGTCCTGACTTTC

d_call: .
clone_size: .
v_call: TRBV2
j_call: TRBJ2-2
cdr3_aa: CASSWSGSTGELFF
cdr3_nt: TGTGCCAGCAGTTGGAGCGGCTCCACCGGGGAGCTGTTTTTT

d_call: .
clone_size: .
v_call: TRBV18
j_call: TRBJ1-1
cdr3_aa: CASSPGGQGTEAFF
cdr3_nt: TGTGCCAGCTCACCGGGGGGTCAGGGCACTGAAGCTTTCTTT

d_call: .
clone_size: .
v_call: TRBV28
j_call: TRBJ1-2
cdr3_aa: CALRSLYYGYTF
cdr3_nt: TGTGCCCTGAGGAGCCTATACTATGGCTACACCTTC

d_call: TRBD1
clone_size: .
v_call: TRBV7-8
j_call: TRBJ1-5
cdr3_aa: CASSRTGAGNQPQHF
cdr3_nt: TGTGCCAGCAGTCGGACAGGGGCAGGGAATCAGCCCCAGCATTTT